The rows below give T cell receptor beta chains drawn from one sample of a study of tumor and adjacent non-tumor tissue in lung cancer. One entry per CDR3 protein, called by TCRdb with MiXCR from the multiplex PCR reads. The table includes 60,000 to 85,000 distinct CDR3 sequences, less than 85% detected once. Sequencing input: distant non-tumor lung tissue. These receptors were collected from a man in his 70s with non-small cell lung cancer. Each CDR3 is given with its conserved first and last residue. Fields, in order: J gene, V gene, D gene, clone size, CDR3 DNA, CDR3 protein. A D gene is named only where the DNA matches it firmly. The size field is filled for only some rows; it gives once, few, many or a size class.

>TRBJ1-6|TRBV10-3|NA|many
TGTGCCACTGCACCCTTCAACAGGGATAATAATTCACCCCTCCACTTT
CATAPFNRDNNSPLHF
>TRBJ2-5|TRBV4-1|NA|NA
TGCGCCAGCAGCCCCCCCGACAGAGTCAAAGAGACCCAGTACTTC
CASSPPDRVKETQYF
>TRBJ1-2|TRBV14|NA|few
TGTGCCAGCATCCAAGGACCTAGAAACCAAATCTACGGCTACACCTTC
CASIQGPRNQIYGYTF
>TRBJ2-3|TRBV12-3/TRBV12-4|NA|NA
TGTGCCAGCAGACGGACTATCATAGATACGCAGTATTTT
CASRRTIIDTQYF
>TRBJ2-7|TRBV28|TRBD1|NA
TGTGCCAGCAGCCGGGACAGGGGGCACAGCGAGCAGTACTTC
CASSRDRGHSEQYF
>TRBJ2-5|TRBV6-6|NA|NA
TGTGCCAGCAGTCCCCTTTTGCGGGAACAAGAGAAACAGTACTTC
CASSPLLREQEKQYF
>TRBJ2-7|TRBV5-1|TRBD2|many
TGCGCCAGCAGCCGCGCAGCGGGGGGATTCGTTAGTTACGAGCAGTACTTC
CASSRAAGGFVSYEQYF
>TRBJ1-5|TRBV10-3|TRBD1|NA
TGTGCCATCAGGGACAGGGAGGATCAGCCCCAGCATTTT
CAIRDREDQPQHF
>TRBJ2-5|TRBV11-1|NA|NA
TGTGCCAGTGCGTCAGGGGTTTCGGAGACCGAGCACTTC
CASASGVSETEHF
>TRBJ2-7|TRBV5-6|TRBD1|NA
TGTGCCAGCAGCTCCCTTGTCCGGGACAGAATCTACGAGCAGTACTTC
CASSSLVRDRIYEQYF
>TRBJ2-6|TRBV6-2/TRBV6-3|NA|NA
TGTGCCAGCCGCACCGGGGCCAACGCCCCGACTTTC
CASRTGANAPTF
>TRBJ2-3|TRBV12-3/TRBV12-4|NA|NA
TGTGCCAGCAGTTTAGGTACAAGGGGCAATCAGCCACAGTATTTT
CASSLGTRGNQPQYF
>TRBJ2-4|TRBV6-1|NA|many
TGTGCCAGCAGTGAAAGGCAGGGGTTAGCCAAAAACATTCAGTACTTC
CASSERQGLAKNIQYF
>TRBJ2-7|TRBV10-2|TRBD2|many
TGCGCCAGCACCGGGACTAGCGGGTCCGACTACGAGCAGTACTTC
CASTGTSGSDYEQYF
>TRBJ1-1|TRBV11-3|NA|NA
TGTGCCAGCAGCTTATTGTTAAACACTGAAGCTTTCTTT
CASSLLLNTEAFF
>TRBJ2-3|TRBV21-1|NA|few
TGTGCCAGCAGCAAAGACCGGGGGGATTGCGCAGATACGCAGTATTTT
CASSKDRGDCADTQYF
>TRBJ2-1|TRBV4-1|NA|many
TGCGCCAGCAGCCCACCCCAGGGAGGGACAGGATCCTACAATGAGCAGTTCTTC
CASSPPQGGTGSYNEQFF
>TRBJ2-5|TRBV10-2|NA|NA
TGCGCTAGCAGGACGGGACTTATCCAAGAGACCCAGAACTTC
CASRTGLIQETQNF
>TRBJ2-3|TRBV6-6|TRBD2|once
TGTGCCAGCAGTTACTCTGATTGGCGGGAGGCCTATAGCACAGATATGCAGTATTTT
CASSYSDWREAYSTDMQYF
>TRBJ1-6|TRBV5-1|NA|NA
TGCGCCAGCGGCTTCGGACTGTCAGGTTCACCCCTCCACTTT
CASGFGLSGSPLHF
>TRBJ2-6|TRBV6-5|NA|NA
TGTGCCAGCACTTCCGGGAGAGGGGGCTCTGGGGCCAACGTCCTGAGTTTC
CASTSGRGGSGANVLSF
>TRBJ2-6|TRBV6-5|TRBD1|NA
TGTGCCAGCAGTTCCGGGATAGGGGGCTCTGAGGCCAACCTCCTGACTTTC
CASSSGIGGSEANLLTF
>TRBJ2-1|TRBV6-1|TRBD1|NA
TGTGCCAGAAGTGAGACAGGGGAATTGGATGAGCAATTCTTC
CARSETGELDEQFF
>TRBJ1-2|TRBV29-1|NA|NA
TGCAGCGTTGTCCTATCAATCCTCGGGAGAAGATGGCTACACTTC
CSVVLSILGRRWLHF
>TRBJ1-1|TRBV20-1|NA|NA
TGCAGTGTTAGAGGGGGAATCAGGGAAGCTTTCTTT
CSVRGGIREAFF
>TRBJ2-1|TRBV4-1|NA|NA
TGCGCCAGCAGCCAAGTTTATGAGGGTGAGCAGTTCTTC
CASSQVYEGEQFF
>TRBJ2-6|TRBV29-1|NA|NA
TGCAGCGTTGAGACGGGGGCTGGGGCCAACGTCATGACTTTC
CSVETGAGANVMTF
>TRBJ2-5|TRBV12-3/TRBV12-4|TRBD2|many
TGTGCCAGCAGAGGGCTAGCGGGAGTGGTGGAGAAACAGTACTTC
CASRGLAGVVEKQYF
>TRBJ2-3|TRBV14|NA|many
TGTGCCAGCAGGGACTGGATAACAGATACGCAGTATTTT
CASRDWITDTQYF
>TRBJ2-2|TRBV11-2|NA|NA
TGTGCCAGCAACCCGGCCCAAAGGGGAACCGGGGAGCTGTTATTT
CASNPAQRGTGELLF
>TRBJ2-3|TRBV30|TRBD2|NA
TGTGCATGGAGTACTAGCGGGAGGGGCACAGATACGCAGTATTTT
CAWSTSGRGTDTQYF
>TRBJ2-7|TRBV11-1|NA|NA
TGTACCAGCAGATTAGAGGCTTCCACCTTCTACGAGCAGTACTTC
CTSRLEASTFYEQYF
>TRBJ1-2|TRBV6-6|NA|NA
TGTGCCAGCACCCCTCCAGGCGCCTCCTTTGGCTACACCTTC
CASTPPGASFGYTF
>TRBJ2-2|TRBV11-3|TRBD2|few
TGTGCCAGCAACTTAGGGGTGACTAGCCTGAACACCGGGGAACTGTTTTTT
CASNLGVTSLNTGELFF
>TRBJ2-5|TRBV6-5|TRBD1|NA
TGTACCAGCAGTTCCGCCGGGACAGGGTTCCCACAAGATACCCAGTACTTC
CTSSSAGTGFPQDTQYF
>TRBJ2-3|TRBV11-2|NA|once
TGTGCCAGCAGCTTAGGGGGTGCGGGGTCAGATACGCAGTATTTT
CASSLGGAGSDTQYF
>TRBJ2-7|TRBV20-1|NA|NA
TGCAATGCTAGCTCCCCACGAAGCTCCTACGAGCAGTACTTC
CNASSPRSSYEQYF
>TRBJ2-7|TRBV28|TRBD1|many
TGTGCCAGCAGTTTATTCGTCCGGACAGGCCCCTACGAGCAGTACTTC
CASSLFVRTGPYEQYF
>TRBJ1-2|TRBV12-3/TRBV12-4|NA|once
TGTGTCATCAGTACCGACAGGTACTACGCCTTC
CVISTDRYYAF
>TRBJ2-3|TRBV7-9|NA|NA
TGTGCCAGCAGCTCCCTCCGTGATATGCAATATTTT
CASSSLRDMQYF